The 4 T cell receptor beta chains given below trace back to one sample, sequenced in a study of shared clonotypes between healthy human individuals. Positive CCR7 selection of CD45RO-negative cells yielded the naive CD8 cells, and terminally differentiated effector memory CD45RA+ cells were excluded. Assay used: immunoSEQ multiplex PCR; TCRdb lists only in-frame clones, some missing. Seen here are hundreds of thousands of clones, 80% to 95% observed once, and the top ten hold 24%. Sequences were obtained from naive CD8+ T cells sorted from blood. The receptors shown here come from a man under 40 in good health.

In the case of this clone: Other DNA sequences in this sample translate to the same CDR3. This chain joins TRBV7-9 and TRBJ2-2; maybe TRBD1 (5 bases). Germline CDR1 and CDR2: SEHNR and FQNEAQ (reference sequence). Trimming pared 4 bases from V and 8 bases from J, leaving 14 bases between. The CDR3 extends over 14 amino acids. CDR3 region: CASSSGLAGGELFF. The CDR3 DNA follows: TGTGCCAGCAGCTCAGGTCTGGCAGGGGGGGAGCTGTTTTTT.

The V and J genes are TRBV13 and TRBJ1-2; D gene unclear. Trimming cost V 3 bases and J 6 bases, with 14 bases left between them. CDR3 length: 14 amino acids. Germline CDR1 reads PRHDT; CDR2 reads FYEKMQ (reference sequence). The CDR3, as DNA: TGTGCCAGCAGCTTGAGGGAGATTGACGATGGCTACACCTTC. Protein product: CASSLREIDDGYTF.

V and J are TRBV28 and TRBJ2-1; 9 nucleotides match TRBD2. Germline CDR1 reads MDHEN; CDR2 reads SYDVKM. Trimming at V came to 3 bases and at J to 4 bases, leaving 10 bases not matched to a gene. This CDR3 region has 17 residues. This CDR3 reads CASSFRRGTSRYNEQFF. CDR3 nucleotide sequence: TGTGCCAGCAGTTTTCGGAGAGGGACTAGCAGATACAATGAGCAGTTCTTC.

The CDR3 bases are TGTGCCAGCAGCCGAGCTGGGGGCGGGACTGAAGCTTTCTTT. Its translation: CASSRAGGGTEAFF. The chain is built from TRBV7-6 and TRBJ1-1; perhaps TRBD1 as D (6 bases). The CDR3 has 14 residues. The germline CDR1 and CDR2 sequences are SGHVS and FNYEAQ. Trimming cost V 5 bases and J 5 bases, with 15 bases left between them.